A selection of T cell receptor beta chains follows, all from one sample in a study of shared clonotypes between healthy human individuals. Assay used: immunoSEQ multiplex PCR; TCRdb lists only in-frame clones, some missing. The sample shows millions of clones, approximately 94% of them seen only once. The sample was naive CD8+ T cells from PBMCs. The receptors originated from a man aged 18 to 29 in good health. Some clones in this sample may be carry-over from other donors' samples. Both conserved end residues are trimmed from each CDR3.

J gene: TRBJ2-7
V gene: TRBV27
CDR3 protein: ASSRGAYEQY

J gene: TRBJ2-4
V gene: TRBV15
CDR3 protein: ATSRAPWDRLTKNIQY

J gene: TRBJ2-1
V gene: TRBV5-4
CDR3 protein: ASSPRGGTNEQF

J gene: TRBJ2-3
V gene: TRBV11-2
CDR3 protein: ASSFLAGERDTQY

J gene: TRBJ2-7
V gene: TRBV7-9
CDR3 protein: ASSQTLGLLEQY

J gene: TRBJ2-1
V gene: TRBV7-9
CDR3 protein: ASSYGTSGITYNEQF

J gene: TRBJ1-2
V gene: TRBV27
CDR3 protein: ASSLTRALFYGYT

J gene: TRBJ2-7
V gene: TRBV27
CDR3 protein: ASSLYPDYEQY

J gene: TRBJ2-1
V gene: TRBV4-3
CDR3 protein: ASSQGVSYNEQF

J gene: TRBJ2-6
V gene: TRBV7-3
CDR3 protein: ASSSLGHRKRGISGANVLT

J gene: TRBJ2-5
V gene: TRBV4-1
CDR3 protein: ASSPRQGNTQETQY

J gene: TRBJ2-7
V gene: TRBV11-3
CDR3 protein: ASSLVGAEQY

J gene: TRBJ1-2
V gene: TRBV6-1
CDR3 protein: ASSEARGEHYGYT

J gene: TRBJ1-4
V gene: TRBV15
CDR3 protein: ATSSQGVGQGNLQGEKLF

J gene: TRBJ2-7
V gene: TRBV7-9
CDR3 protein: ASSLSGASYEQY

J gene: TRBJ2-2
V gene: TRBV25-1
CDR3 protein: ASSALAGVDTGELF

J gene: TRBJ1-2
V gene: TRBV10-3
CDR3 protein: AIGHRSDPGGYT

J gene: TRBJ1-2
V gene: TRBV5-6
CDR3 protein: ASSLVAGRDYGYT

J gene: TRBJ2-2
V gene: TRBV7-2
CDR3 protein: ASSLFPLPGSNTGELF

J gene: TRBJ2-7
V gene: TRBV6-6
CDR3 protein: ASTADRGSYEQY

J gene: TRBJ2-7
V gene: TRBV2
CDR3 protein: ASSEGTGTSYEQY

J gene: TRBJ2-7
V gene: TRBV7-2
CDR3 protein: ASSFSGRARYEQY

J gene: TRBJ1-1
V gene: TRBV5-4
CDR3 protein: ASSFWAGGPTEAF

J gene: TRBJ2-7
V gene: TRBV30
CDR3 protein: AWSLTVSYEQY

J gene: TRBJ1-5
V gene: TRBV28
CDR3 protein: ASSSYLGGNQPQH

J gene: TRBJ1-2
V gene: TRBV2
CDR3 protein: ASRARTAYGYT

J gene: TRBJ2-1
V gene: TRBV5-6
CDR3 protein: ASSLGRASYNEQF

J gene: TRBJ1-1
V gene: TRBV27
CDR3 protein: ASSITGGAPNTEAF

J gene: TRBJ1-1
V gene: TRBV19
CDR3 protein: ASSSGTMNTEAF

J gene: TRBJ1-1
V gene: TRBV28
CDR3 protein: ASSLGTGTLNTEAF

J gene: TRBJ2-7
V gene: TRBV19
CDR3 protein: ASSTQTATYEQY

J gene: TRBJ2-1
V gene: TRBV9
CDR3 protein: ASSVLDNEQF

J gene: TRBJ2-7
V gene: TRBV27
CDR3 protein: ASSFRTSSYEQY

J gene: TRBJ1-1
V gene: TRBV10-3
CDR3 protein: AISELAGLNTEAF

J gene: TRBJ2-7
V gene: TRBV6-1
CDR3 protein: ASSERDRAFYEQY

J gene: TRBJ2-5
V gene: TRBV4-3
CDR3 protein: ASSQLWGGQETQY

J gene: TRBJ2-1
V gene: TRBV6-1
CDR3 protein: ASTLFRGHTDEQF

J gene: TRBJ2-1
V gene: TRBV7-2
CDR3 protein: ASSLGGRERGNEQF

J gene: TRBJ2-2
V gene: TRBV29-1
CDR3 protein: SVRSNGELF

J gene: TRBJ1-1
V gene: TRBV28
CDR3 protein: ASSLAPGANTEAF

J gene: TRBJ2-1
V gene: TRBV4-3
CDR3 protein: ASSQDNGGEDNEQF

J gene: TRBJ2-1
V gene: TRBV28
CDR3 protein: ASSFRLLERNNEQF